These 32 T cell receptor beta chains were all obtained from the same sample, sequenced in a study of blood T cell repertoires in COVID-19. The data were produced by immunoSEQ multiplex PCR, yet TCRdb's version contains in-frame clones alone and is incomplete. This table has 130,000 or so clones, roughly 84% appearing once. Specimen: peripheral blood. These receptors were collected from a woman in her sixties or seventies with acute or convalescent COVID-19.

The rearrangement links TRBV28 to TRBJ2-7; 7 bases are a match to TRBD1. V shed 6 bases and J 2 bases; nucleotides not matched to a gene: 7. The germline CDR1 and CDR2 sequences are MDHEN and SYDVKM. The CDR3 has 14 amino acids. The CDR3 here is CASSRDRVTYEQYF. The CDR3 DNA is TGTGCCAGCAGCCGAGACAGGGTCACCTACGAGCAGTACTTC.

The chain employs TRBV20-1 and TRBJ2-5, with 7 bases identical to TRBD2. This CDR3 comprises 15 residues. Germline loops: CDR1 DFQATT, CDR2 SNEGSKA (reference sequence). J gave up 1 base and V 3 bases, and 8 bases lay outside the gene matches. CDR3 amino acids: CSASIGTTFQETQYF. The CDR3 DNA reads TGCAGTGCTAGTATCGGGACTACCTTCCAAGAGACCCAGTACTTC.

J is TRBJ2-7 and V is TRBV19; TRBD1 aligns across 9 bases. The germline CDR1 and CDR2 sequences are LNHDA and SQIVND (reference sequence). The CDR3 length is 16 residues. Trimming cost V 5 bases and J 0 bases; bases outside gene matches: 8. CDR3 DNA sequence: TGTGCCAGTAGTCGGACCGGGACAGGGTCCTCCTACGAGCAGTACTTC. Amino acid sequence: CASSRTGTGSSYEQYF.

V is TRBV15 and J is TRBJ1-2, with 10 bases matching TRBD1. J gave up 1 base and V 5 bases, and 19 bases lay outside the gene matches. Germline values: CDR1 LNHNV, CDR2 YYDKDF (reference sequence). The CDR3 consists of 20 residues. The CDR3 bases are TGTGCCACCAGCGGGAATCCACCAGGGACAGGGGTTACGCTTAACTATGGCTACACCTTC. Translated: CATSGNPPGTGVTLNYGYTF.

This clone appeared once. The chain employs TRBV11-3 and TRBJ1-2; 9 bases agree with TRBD1. Per germline, CDR1 SGHNT and CDR2 YENEEA. CDR3 length: 16 amino acids. With 4 bases clipped from V and 8 bases from J, the junction kept 14 bases outside the gene matches. The CDR3 nucleotides are TGTGCCAGCAGCTCGAGTCGCACAGGGGGCCCGGGAGGCTACACCTTC. Protein product: CASSSSRTGGPGGYTF.

The V and J genes are TRBV5-1 and TRBJ2-1, with D unresolved. Per germline, CDR1 SGHRS and CDR2 YFSETQ. This CDR3 is 12 amino acids long. The V and J ends lost 0 bases and 6 bases respectively, with 4 bases between them. The CDR3 loop reads CASSLVINEQFF. In DNA form, the CDR3 reads TGCGCCAGCAGCTTGGTTATCAATGAGCAGTTCTTC.

The chain recombines TRBV9 with TRBJ2-4, with TRBD2 as a possible D gene (6 bases). Between the trimmed V and J ends, which lost 3 bases and 4 bases, there was a span of 8 bases. The CDR3 is made up of 13 amino acids. The germline CDR1 and CDR2 sequences are SGDLS and YYNGEE. Here the CDR3 reads CASSGGTKNIQYF. The CDR3 DNA reads TGTGCCAGCAGCGGCGGGACTAAAAACATTCAGTACTTC. The variable domain in full, completed from reference TRBV9 and TRBJ2-4, reads DSGVTQTPKHLITATGQRVTLRCSPRSGDLSVYWYQQSLDQGLQFLIQYYNGEERAKGNILERFSAQQFPDLHSELNLSSLELGDSALYFCASSGGTKNIQYFGAGTRLSVL.

The chain carries TRBV6-1 and TRBJ2-7, with 9 bases lining up with TRBD2. Trimming removed 0 bases from V and 5 bases from J; junction bases left unmatched: 8. The CDR3 has 16 residues. The germline CDR1 and CDR2 sequences are MNHNS and SASEGT. The DNA for the CDR3 is TGTGCCAGCAGTGAAGCCGTAGGACTAGCGAGACACGAGCAGTACTTC. Residues: CASSEAVGLARHEQYF.

This chain uses TRBV2 with TRBJ1-2; the D is unclear. Trimming cost V 6 bases and J 8 bases, with 10 bases left between them. The CDR3 sequence is 11 residues long. Germline V gene lookup returns CDR1 SNHLY and CDR2 FYNNEI. The CDR3 spells CASRRAPGYTF. The CDR3 DNA reads TGTGCCAGCAGGAGAGCACCAGGCTACACCTTC. Full variable domain (remainder filled in from reference TRBV2 and TRBJ1-2): EPEVTQTPSHQVTQMGQEVILRCVPISNHLYFYWYRQILGQKVEFLVSFYNNEISEKSEIFDDQFSVERPDGSNFTLKIRSTKLEDSAMYFCASRRAPGYTFGSGTRLTVV.

The J gene is TRBJ2-3, the V gene TRBV27, with a possible D match to TRBD1 (6 bases). Germline values: CDR1 MNHEY, CDR2 SMNVEV (reference sequence). Trimming left V 2 bases short and J 11 bases short, with 23 bases between. This CDR3 has 16 residues. CDR3 in DNA: TGTGCCAGCAGTTTAGCAGGGGAGAGGGCACAGATAAGGCAGTATTTT. This sequence encodes CASSLAGERAQIRQYF.

V usage is TRBV14 and J usage is TRBJ2-2; 9 nucleotides match TRBD2. The V segment lost 1 base and the J segment 5 bases; nucleotides outside the gene matches: 2. Germline V gene lookup returns CDR1 SGHDN and CDR2 FVKESK. The CDR3 sequence is 15 residues long. The CDR3 DNA follows: TGTGCCAGCAGCCAAGGCAGCGGGGGGACCGGGGAGCTGTTTTTT. It codes for CASSQGSGGTGELFF.

This clone appeared once. The chain uses TRBV6-5 and TRBJ1-3, with D tentatively TRBD1 (5 bases). V was pared by 2 bases and J by 0 bases, with 11 bases between. CDR3 length equals 16 residues. Germline assignment: CDR1 MNHEY and CDR2 SVGAGI. This chain's CDR3 is CASSYESGFSGNTIYF. CDR3 DNA sequence: TGTGCCAGCAGTTACGAATCAGGGTTCTCTGGAAACACCATATATTTT.

The V gene is TRBV20-1, the J gene TRBJ1-3; 7 positions agree with TRBD1. The CDR3 sequence is 14 residues long. Germline-derived CDR1 and CDR2 are DFQATT and SNEGSKA (reference sequence). V shed 3 bases, J shed 4 bases, and the junction held 6 bases outside the gene matches. The CDR3 DNA reads as TGCAGTGCTAGTAGGGGGCGAGCCGGAAACACCATATATTTT. As protein: CSASRGRAGNTIYF.

This clone has only one observation. This chain links TRBV30 with TRBJ1-1, with D perhaps matching TRBD1 (5 bases). The CDR3 loop spans 15 amino acids. The germline CDR1 and CDR2 sequences are GTSNPN and SVGIG (reference sequence). Trimming pared 0 bases from V and 4 bases from J, leaving 15 bases between. The chain's CDR3 is CAWSVRTSGGTEAFF. CDR3 bases: TGTGCCTGGAGTGTACGGACCTCGGGGGGCACTGAAGCTTTCTTT.

This chain connects TRBV21-1 to TRBJ2-3; the D call of TRBD2 is as the table states it, not checked on the DNA. TRBV21-1 is a pseudogene segment. There are 18 residues in the CDR3. CDR3 in amino acids: CASSKGRNGSGGTDTQYF. The CDR3 coding sequence is TGTGCCAGCAGCAAGGGACGGAATGGTAGCGGGGGGACGGATACGCAGTATTTT.

The chain joins TRBV28 to TRBJ1-3; a possible D gene is TRBD1 (5 bases). Germline loops: CDR1 MDHEN, CDR2 SYDVKM. CDR3 size: 15 residues. V shed 6 bases and J shed 4 bases, with 16 bases lying between them. The CDR3 nucleotides read TGTGCCAGCAGCTTACCGGACACCGGAGGAAACACCATATATTTT. This codes for CASSLPDTGGNTIYF.

V and J are TRBV6-6 and TRBJ2-7; 9 nucleotides agree with TRBD1. With V trimmed by 6 bases and J by 2 bases, 5 bases remained unmatched. Germline CDR1 is MNHNY and CDR2 is SVGAGI (reference sequence). The length of the CDR3 is 14 residues. CDR3 amino acids: CASRRDREAYEQYF. The DNA for the CDR3 is TGTGCCAGCAGGAGGGACAGGGAGGCCTACGAGCAGTACTTC.

The V and J genes are TRBV3-1 (or the pseudogene TRBV3-2) and TRBJ2-2; 9 nucleotides agree with TRBD2. Germline V gene data show CDR1 as LGHDT and CDR2 as YNNKEL (reference sequence). The CDR3 has 16 amino acids. J lost 9 bases, V lost 10 bases, and 18 bases had no gene match. This CDR3 reads CATQKPGLAGVRELFF. CDR3 DNA sequence: TGTGCCACCCAAAAACCGGGACTAGCAGGGGTACGGGAGCTGTTTTTT.

V and J are TRBV2 and TRBJ2-1, with 10 bases aligning to TRBD2. This CDR3 contains 14 residues. Germline loops: CDR1 SNHLY, CDR2 FYNNEI. After removal of 11 bases from V and 5 bases from J, the junction contained 9 bases not matched to a gene. The CDR3 DNA reads TGTGCCGCCCCGCTAGCGGGGGAAAACAATGAGCAGTTCTTC. Amino acid sequence: CAAPLAGENNEQFF.

The chain combines TRBV3-1 (or the pseudogene TRBV3-2) with TRBJ2-2, with 11 bases identical to TRBD1. The ends lost 4 bases at V and 3 bases at J; junction bases unmatched: 4. This CDR3 comprises 16 residues. CDR1 LGHDT and CDR2 YNNKEL come from the germline V gene (reference sequence). CDR3 region: CASSLGQGAYTGELFF. DNA of the CDR3: TGTGCCAGCAGCCTCGGACAGGGGGCTTACACCGGGGAGCTGTTTTTT.

V gene TRBV12-3 or TRBV12-4 combines with J gene TRBJ2-7, with 12 bases identical to TRBD2. J lost 5 bases, V lost 6 bases, and 2 bases had no gene match. The CDR3 totals 13 residues. The DNA of the CDR3 is TGTGCCAGCAGACTAGCGGGGGGTAACGAGCAGTACTTC. This gives the protein CASRLAGGNEQYF.

This chain connects TRBV28 to TRBJ2-7; 7 nucleotides align to TRBD1. The CDR3 has 13 residues. CDR1 is MDHEN, CDR2 SYDVKM, per germline. V was clipped by 5 bases and J by 6 bases; unmatched bases: 7. CDR3 protein: CASSLDRAREQYF. Here the CDR3 DNA reads TGTGCCAGCAGTCTCGACAGGGCGCGCGAGCAGTACTTC. The full variable domain, its missing parts supplied by reference TRBV28 and TRBJ2-7, is DVKVTQSSRYLVKRTGEKVFLECVQDMDHENMFWYRQDPGLGLRLIYFSYDVKMKEKGDIPEGYSVSREKKERFSLILESASTNQTSMYLCASSLDRAREQYFGPGTRLTVT.

The chain recombines TRBV27 with TRBJ1-1; D is ambiguous. V lost 10 bases and J lost 1, with 10 bases in between. Germline V gene data show CDR1 as MNHEY and CDR2 as SMNVEV (reference sequence). The CDR3 totals 12 residues. The CDR3 sequence: CANFSWNTEAFF. In DNA, the CDR3 is TGTGCCAACTTTAGTTGGAACACTGAAGCTTTCTTT.

This clone occurred a few times. The rearrangement joins TRBV5-1 to TRBJ1-5; D not certain. Germline assignment: CDR1 SGHRS and CDR2 YFSETQ. The CDR3 runs 15 residues. Trimming cost V 2 bases and J 0 bases, with 9 bases left between them. In DNA, the CDR3 is TGCGCCAGCAGCTTCGGACTCAATAGCAATCAGCCCCAGCATTTT. Translating gives CASSFGLNSNQPQHF.

The J gene is TRBJ1-5, the V gene TRBV5-3; no definite D call. TRBV5-3 is flagged as an ORF with uncertain function. Trimming left V 0 bases short and J 5 bases short, with 6 bases between. The CDR3 runs to 13 residues. The CDR3 protein is CARSLVFHQPQHF. The CDR3 DNA is TGTGCCAGAAGCTTGGTATTCCATCAGCCCCAGCATTTT.

The chain joins TRBV9 to TRBJ2-1; D is possibly TRBD1 (5 bases). V lost 4 bases and J lost 9, with 8 bases in between. Per germline, CDR1 SGDLS and CDR2 YYNGEE. The CDR3 totals 11 residues. The CDR3 coding sequence is TGTGCCAGCAGCAGGGGAATTGAGCAGTTCTTC. This gives the protein CASSRGIEQFF.

The chain recombines TRBV7-2 with TRBJ2-6; D gene ambiguous. This CDR3 comprises 14 residues. The V end was cut by 3 bases, the J end by 2 bases, with 5 bases between. The germline V gene encodes CDR1 SGHTA and CDR2 FQGNSA. The CDR3 DNA follows: TGTGCCAGCAGCTTCCGGGCTGGGGCCAACGTCCTGACTTTC. Translation gives CASSFRAGANVLTF.

This sequence joins TRBV10-3 and TRBJ1-1, with D possibly matching TRBD1 (6 bases). Deletions cut 6 bases from V and 4 bases from J, with 12 bases between. The CDR3 has 13 residues. Germline V gene lookup returns CDR1 ENHRY and CDR2 SYGVKD. For the CDR3, the DNA is TGTGCCATCAGCCCCAGGGGTGCCACTGAAGCTTTCTTT. It codes for CAISPRGATEAFF.

This chain uses TRBV12-5 with TRBJ1-1; no clear D. The CDR3 length is 13 residues. Germline lookup yields CDR1 LGHNT and CDR2 FRNRAP. V gave up 6 bases and J gave up 2 bases, with 10 bases separating them. CDR3: CASGREVNTEAFF. CDR3 nucleotide sequence: TGTGCTAGTGGACGAGAGGTTAACACTGAAGCTTTCTTT.

This clone appeared a single time. This sequence joins TRBV19 and TRBJ2-1, with a tentative D call TRBD1 (6 bases). The CDR3 sequence is 17 residues long. CDR1 is LNHDA and CDR2 is SQIVND in the germline V gene (reference sequence). Trimming took off 5 bases at V and 0 bases at J, with 17 bases between the two ends. This CDR3 reads CASSPSTGTSSYNEQFF. CDR3 in DNA: TGTGCCAGTAGTCCCTCCACAGGGACCAGCTCCTACAATGAGCAGTTCTTC.

The chain couples TRBV12-3 or TRBV12-4 to TRBJ1-2; D gene ambiguous. Between the trimmed V and J ends, which lost 3 bases and 2 bases, there was a span of 7 bases. This CDR3 is built from 13 residues. The CDR3 region is CASSFTENYGYTF. The CDR3 DNA sequence: TGTGCCAGCAGTTTTACAGAGAACTATGGCTACACCTTC.

This chain links TRBV7-2 with TRBJ1-1; D ambiguous. Trimming shortened V by 3 bases and J by 3 bases, and 8 bases separated the two germline ends. Germline CDR1 is SGHTA and CDR2 is FQGNSA. The CDR3 length is 13 residues. This CDR3 reads CASSFKGDTEAFF. Here the CDR3 DNA reads TGTGCCAGCAGCTTTAAAGGAGACACTGAAGCTTTCTTT.